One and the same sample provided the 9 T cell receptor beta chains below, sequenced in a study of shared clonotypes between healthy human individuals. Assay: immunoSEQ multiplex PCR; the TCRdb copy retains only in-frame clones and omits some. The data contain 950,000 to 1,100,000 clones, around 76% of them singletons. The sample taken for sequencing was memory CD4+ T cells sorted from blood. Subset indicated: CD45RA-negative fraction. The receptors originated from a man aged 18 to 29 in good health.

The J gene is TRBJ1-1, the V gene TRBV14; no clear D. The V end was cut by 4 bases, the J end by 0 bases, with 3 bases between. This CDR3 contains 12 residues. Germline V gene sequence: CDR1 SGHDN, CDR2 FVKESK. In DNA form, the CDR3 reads TGTGCCAGCAGCCTAGTGAACACTGAAGCTTTCTTT. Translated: CASSLVNTEAFF.

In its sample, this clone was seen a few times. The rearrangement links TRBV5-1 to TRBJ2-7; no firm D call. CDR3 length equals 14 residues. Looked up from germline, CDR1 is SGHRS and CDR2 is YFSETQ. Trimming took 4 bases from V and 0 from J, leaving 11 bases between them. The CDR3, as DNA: TGCGCCAGCAGCAAGTCAGAGTCCTCCTACGAGCAGTACTTC. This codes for CASSKSESSYEQYF.

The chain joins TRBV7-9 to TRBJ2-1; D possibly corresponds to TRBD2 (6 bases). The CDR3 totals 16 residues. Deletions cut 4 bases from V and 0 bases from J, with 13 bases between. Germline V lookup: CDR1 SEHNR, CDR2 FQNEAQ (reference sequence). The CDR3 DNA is TGTGCCAGCAGCTACGGGACTCCTGTCTCCTACAATGAGCAGTTCTTC. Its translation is CASSYGTPVSYNEQFF.

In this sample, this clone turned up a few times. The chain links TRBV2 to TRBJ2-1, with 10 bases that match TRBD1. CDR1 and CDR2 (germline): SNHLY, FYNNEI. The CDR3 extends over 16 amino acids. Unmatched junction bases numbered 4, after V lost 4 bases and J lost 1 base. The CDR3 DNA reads TGTGCCAGCAGTGTAATGGACAGGGGGTCCTACAATGAGCAGTTCTTC. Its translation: CASSVMDRGSYNEQFF.

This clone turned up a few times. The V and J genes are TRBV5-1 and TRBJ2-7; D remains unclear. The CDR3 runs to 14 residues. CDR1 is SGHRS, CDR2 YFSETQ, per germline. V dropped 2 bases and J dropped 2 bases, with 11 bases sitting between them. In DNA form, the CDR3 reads TGCGCCAGCAGCTTCGGAAAAAGTACCTACGAGCAGTACTTC. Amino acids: CASSFGKSTYEQYF.

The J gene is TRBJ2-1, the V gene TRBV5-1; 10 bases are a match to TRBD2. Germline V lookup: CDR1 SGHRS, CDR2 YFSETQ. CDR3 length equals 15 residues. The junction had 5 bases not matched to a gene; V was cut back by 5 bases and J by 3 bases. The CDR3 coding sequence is TGCGCCAGCAGGACCGGGACTAGCGTCTACAATGAGCAGTTCTTC. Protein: CASRTGTSVYNEQFF.

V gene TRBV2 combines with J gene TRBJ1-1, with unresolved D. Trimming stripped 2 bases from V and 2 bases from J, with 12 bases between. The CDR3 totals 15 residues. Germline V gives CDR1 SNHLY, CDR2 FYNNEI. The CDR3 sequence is CASSERRVRNTEAFF. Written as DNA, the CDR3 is TGTGCCAGCAGTGAAAGAAGGGTTCGAAACACTGAAGCTTTCTTT.

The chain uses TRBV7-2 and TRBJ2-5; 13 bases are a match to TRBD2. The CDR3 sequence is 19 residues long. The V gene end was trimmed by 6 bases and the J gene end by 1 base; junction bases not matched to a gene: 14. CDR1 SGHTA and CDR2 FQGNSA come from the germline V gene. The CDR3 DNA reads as TGTGCCAGCAGATCCGGGACTAGCGGGAATAAGATTGCCCAAGAGACCCAGTACTTC. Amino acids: CASRSGTSGNKIAQETQYF.

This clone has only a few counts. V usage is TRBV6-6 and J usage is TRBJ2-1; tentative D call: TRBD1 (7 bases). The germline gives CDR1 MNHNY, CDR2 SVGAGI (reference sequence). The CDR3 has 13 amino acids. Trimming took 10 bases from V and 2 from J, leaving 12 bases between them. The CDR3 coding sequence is TGTGCCACAGGGGGGACAACCTACAATGAGCAGTTCTTC. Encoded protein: CATGGTTYNEQFF.